This T cell receptor beta chain originates from a study of blood T cell repertoires in COVID-19. The CDR3 covers 13 residues. Germline loops: CDR1 MNHEY, CDR2 SMNVEV (reference sequence). V lost 3 bases to trimming and J lost 10 bases, with 13 bases between them. Method: immunoSEQ multiplex PCR; TCRdb's copy keeps in-frame clones and lacks some. The sample holds under 200,000 clones; roughly 82% are singletons and the top ten take around 5.7%. This chain links TRBV27 with TRBJ2-1; D is uncertain. This TCR came from a man aged 35 to 55 with acute COVID-19. The sample was PBMCs or T cells enriched from blood (not recorded which). The CDR3 DNA sequence: TGTGCCAGCAGTTTGTGGCTAGACTTAGAGCAGTTCTTC. Translating gives CASSLWLDLEQFF.